This TCR beta chain was observed in a study of CD8+CD57+ T cells in acquired aplastic anemia. For the study at large: CD4+ and CD8+ cells, once sorted, gave DNA averaging around 3.2 ug.

CD8+CD57+ cell expansion had been shown by flow cytometry in patients chosen for sequencing. TCR beta VDJ and CDR3 profiles were obtained from a genomic DNA template. TCRdb analysed the reads with MiXCR anew, one entry per CDR3 protein. The sample carries 150,000 to 170,000 distinct CDR3 sequences, roughly half recorded once. The V end lost 5 bases, the J end lost 7 bases, and 20 bases lay between the germline ends. CDR1 and CDR2 (germline): SGHTA, FQGNSA. The CDR3 runs to 15 residues. The TCR comes from a human donor with aplastic anemia. This chain uses TRBV7-2 with TRBJ2-5; tentatively, D is TRBD1 or TRBD2 (6 bases each). The specimen was sorted CD4+, CD8+, or CD8+CD57+ T cells (not recorded which) from PBMCs. In DNA form, the CDR3 reads TGTGCCAGCAGCCACGCGGGGACAATAAGGGGGACCCAGTACTTC. It is translated as CASSHAGTIRGTQYF.